These 14 T cell receptor beta chains came from one sample sequenced in a study of blood T cells in healthy people across ages. Together with a sample-barcoded 5' primer, a J-beta primer mix was included in a second PCR lasting roughly 6 to 12 cycles. One entry per CDR3 protein, called by TCRdb with MiXCR from the 5' RACE reads. The sample lists around 600,000 distinct CDR3 sequences; around 50% were seen once. Specimen: blood. The receptors were sampled from a man older than 75 in good health.

This clonotype turned up a few times. The chain uses TRBV20-1 and TRBJ2-7; a possible D gene is TRBD1 (8 bases). The CDR3 spans 15 residues. Germline V lookup: CDR1 DFQATT, CDR2 SNEGSKA (reference sequence). Trimming stripped 3 bases from V and 1 base from J, with 16 bases between. The CDR3: CSARAGQGGSYEQYF. For the CDR3, the DNA is TGCAGTGCTAGGGCTGGACAGGGAGGGTCCTACGAGCAGTACTTC.

V gene TRBV12-3 or TRBV12-4 combines with J gene TRBJ1-3, with D possibly being TRBD1 (5 bases). This CDR3 is built from 17 residues. V dropped 1 base and J dropped 5 bases, with 18 bases sitting between them. For the CDR3, the DNA is TGTGCCAGCAGTTTAGGACAGCTGTTAGGGTATAGAAACACCATATATTTT. Amino acid sequence: CASSLGQLLGYRNTIYF.

Many counts were recorded for this clonotype. This rearrangement joins TRBV7-2 to TRBJ2-7; possible D gene TRBD1, 5 bases. CDR1 and CDR2 from the germline V gene are SGHTA and FQGNSA. The CDR3 extends over 16 amino acids. V lost 3 bases and J lost 0, with 15 bases in between. The CDR3: CASSFPLDSTSYEQYF. CDR3 DNA: TGTGCCAGCAGCTTCCCCCTCGACAGCACCTCCTACGAGCAGTACTTC.

This clonotype was recorded a few times. The chain is built from TRBV7-2 and TRBJ2-1; the D gene could be TRBD1 or TRBD2 (5 bases each). Germline CDR1 SGHTA, CDR2 FQGNSA. This CDR3 has 16 amino acids. Trimming stripped 8 bases from V and 0 bases from J, with 17 bases between. The CDR3 nucleotides read TGTGCCAGCCGCGATATGACGGGGACCTCCTACAATGAGCAGTTCTTC. It encodes CASRDMTGTSYNEQFF.

The chain employs TRBV6-2 or TRBV6-3 and TRBJ2-5, with a possible D match to TRBD2 (6 bases). Germline values: CDR1 MNHEY, CDR2 SVGEGT. CDR3 size: 14 residues. V lost 2 bases and J 8 bases, leaving 15 bases between the germline ends. CDR3 bases: TGTGCCAGCAGTTACGGGGATAGCGGCCAAACCCAGTACTTC. Protein: CASSYGDSGQTQYF.

For the CDR3, the DNA is TGTGCCAGCAGTGCGGACGGGGGGACTGGGGCCAACGTCCTGACTTTC. This codes for CASSADGGTGANVLTF. The J gene is TRBJ2-6, the V gene TRBV6-1, with TRBD2 identical over 7 bases. This CDR3 contains 16 residues. V lost 4 bases and J lost 2; bases outside the gene matches: 5. CDR1 is MNHNS and CDR2 is SASEGT in the germline V gene.

This chain connects TRBV15 to TRBJ2-3; D may be TRBD1 (7 bases). Germline V CDR1 and CDR2: LNHNV, YYDKDF (reference sequence). V lost 8 bases and J lost 2, with 14 bases in between. The CDR3 runs 14 residues. The CDR3 spells CATGGTADTDTQYF. CDR3 DNA: TGTGCCACCGGGGGGACAGCCGACACAGATACGCAGTATTTT.

This chain links TRBV27 with TRBJ2-7; D might be TRBD1 (5 bases). Germline CDR1 is MNHEY and CDR2 is SMNVEV (reference sequence). The CDR3 sequence is 13 residues long. Trimming pared 6 bases from V and 3 bases from J, leaving 12 bases between. The CDR3 loop is CASSPTVSYEQYF. The CDR3 nucleotides read TGTGCCAGCAGCCCGACAGTGAGCTACGAGCAGTACTTC.

This sequence joins TRBV7-3 and TRBJ2-1; 9 nucleotides agree with TRBD2. The CDR3 has 18 residues. Unmatched junction bases numbered 11, after V lost 5 bases and J lost 0 bases. Germline lookup yields CDR1 SGHTA and CDR2 FQGTGA. CDR3 coding DNA: TGTGCCAGCAGCAGTTTAGCGGGGGACCAAAGCTCCTACAATGAGCAGTTCTTC. This encodes CASSSLAGDQSSYNEQFF.

V usage is TRBV9 and J usage is TRBJ2-1, with 8 bases aligning to TRBD2. The CDR3 runs 17 residues. Trimming removed 4 bases from V and 4 bases from J; junction bases left unmatched: 13. The germline V gene encodes CDR1 SGDLS and CDR2 YYNGEE. In nucleotides, the CDR3 is TGTGCCAGCAGCTTTCTTCCGGGGCGGGAGGCGTACAATGAGCAGTTCTTC. It codes for CASSFLPGREAYNEQFF. The variable domain in full, completed from reference TRBV9 and TRBJ2-1, reads DSGVTQTPKHLITATGQRVTLRCSPRSGDLSVYWYQQSLDQGLQFLIQYYNGEERAKGNILERFSAQQFPDLHSELNLSSLELGDSALYFCASSFLPGREAYNEQFFGPGTRLTVL.

This rearrangement joins TRBV20-1 to TRBJ1-2; 9 bases align to TRBD1. Germline lookup yields CDR1 DFQATT and CDR2 SNEGSKA (reference sequence). The CDR3 is 13 residues long. The junction had 8 bases not matched to a gene; V was cut back by 4 bases and J by 8 bases. Here the CDR3 reads CSATGTGRSGYTF. DNA for the CDR3: TGCAGTGCTACCGGGACAGGGCGGTCAGGCTACACCTTC.

This chain links TRBV7-2 with TRBJ2-7, with D perhaps matching TRBD1 or TRBD2 (6 bases each). The DNA end favors TRBJ2-5, so the J call may be wrong. This CDR3 region has 15 residues. The V gene's germline CDR1 is SGHTA and CDR2 FQGNSA. This CDR3 reads CASSLVTGPEGTQYF. The CDR3 region has the DNA TGTGCCAGCAGCTTAGTAACAGGGCCGGAGGGGACCCAGTACTTC.

This clonotype was picked up a small number of times. The V and J genes are TRBV20-1 and TRBJ1-5; 7 bases are shared with TRBD1. The CDR3 extends over 14 amino acids. The trim removed 3 bases at V and 3 bases at J, leaving 5 bases unmatched. Germline loops: CDR1 DFQATT, CDR2 SNEGSKA (reference sequence). CDR3 in DNA: TGCAGTGCTAGTAAGGGACAGACCAATCAGCCCCAGCATTTT. Its protein is CSASKGQTNQPQHF.

This clonotype has a count of ten or more. The chain uses TRBV6-6 and TRBJ2-7, with D possibly TRBD2 on 5 matching bases. Germline CDR1 MNHNY, CDR2 SVGAGI (reference sequence). The CDR3 has 14 residues. V dropped 2 bases and J dropped 1 base, with 9 bases sitting between them. CDR3 region: CASSYERISYEQYF. CDR3 bases: TGTGCCAGCAGTTACGAGCGGATTTCCTACGAGCAGTACTTC.